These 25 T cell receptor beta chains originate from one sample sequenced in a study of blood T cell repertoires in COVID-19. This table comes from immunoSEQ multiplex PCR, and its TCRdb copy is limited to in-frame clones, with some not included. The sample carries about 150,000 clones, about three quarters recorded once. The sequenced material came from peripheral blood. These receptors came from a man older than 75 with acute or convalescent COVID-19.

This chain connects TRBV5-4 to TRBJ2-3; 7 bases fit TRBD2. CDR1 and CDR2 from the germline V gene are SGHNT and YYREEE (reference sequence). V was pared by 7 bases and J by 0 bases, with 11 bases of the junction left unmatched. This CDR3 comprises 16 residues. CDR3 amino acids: CASHPMGGGSTDTQYF. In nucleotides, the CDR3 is TGTGCCAGCCACCCTATGGGGGGGGGAAGCACAGATACGCAGTATTTT.

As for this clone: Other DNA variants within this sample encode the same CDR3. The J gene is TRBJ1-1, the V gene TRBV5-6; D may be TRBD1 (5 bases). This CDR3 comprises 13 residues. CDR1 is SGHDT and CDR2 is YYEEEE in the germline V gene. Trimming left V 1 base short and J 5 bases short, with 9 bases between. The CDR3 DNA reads TGTGCCAGCAGCTTGACAGGTGGGACTGAAGCTTTCTTT. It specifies CASSLTGGTEAFF.

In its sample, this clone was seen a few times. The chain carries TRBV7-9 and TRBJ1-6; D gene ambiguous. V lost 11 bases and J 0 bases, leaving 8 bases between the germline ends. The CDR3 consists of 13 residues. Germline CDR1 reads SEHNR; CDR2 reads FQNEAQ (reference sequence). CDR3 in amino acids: CASSGSYNSPLHF. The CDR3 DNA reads TGTGCCTCGTCAGGCTCCTATAATTCACCCCTCCACTTT.

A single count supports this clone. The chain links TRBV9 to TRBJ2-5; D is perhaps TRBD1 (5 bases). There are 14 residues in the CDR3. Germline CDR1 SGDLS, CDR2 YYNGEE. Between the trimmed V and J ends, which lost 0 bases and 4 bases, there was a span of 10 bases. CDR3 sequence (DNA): TGTGCCAGCAGCGTAGGTATAGGGGTAGAGACCCAGTACTTC. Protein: CASSVGIGVETQYF.

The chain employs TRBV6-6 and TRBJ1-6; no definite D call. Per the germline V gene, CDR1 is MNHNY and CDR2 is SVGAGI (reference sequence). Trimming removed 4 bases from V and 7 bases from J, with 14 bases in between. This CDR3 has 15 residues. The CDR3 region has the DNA TGTGCCAGCAGTTTCTGGGAGGCGACGAATTCACCCCTCCACTTT. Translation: CASSFWEATNSPLHF.

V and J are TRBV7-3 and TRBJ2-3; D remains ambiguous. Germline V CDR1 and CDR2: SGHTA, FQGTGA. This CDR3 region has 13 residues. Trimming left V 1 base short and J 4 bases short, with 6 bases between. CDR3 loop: CASSLIPADTQYF. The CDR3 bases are TGTGCCAGCAGCTTAATCCCCGCAGATACGCAGTATTTT.

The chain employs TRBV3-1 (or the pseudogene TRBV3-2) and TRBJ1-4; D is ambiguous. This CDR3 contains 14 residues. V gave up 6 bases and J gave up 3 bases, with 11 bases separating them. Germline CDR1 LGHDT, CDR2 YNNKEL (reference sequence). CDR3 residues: CASRNGISNEKLFF. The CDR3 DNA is TGTGCCAGCAGGAACGGGATCTCTAATGAAAAACTGTTTTTT.

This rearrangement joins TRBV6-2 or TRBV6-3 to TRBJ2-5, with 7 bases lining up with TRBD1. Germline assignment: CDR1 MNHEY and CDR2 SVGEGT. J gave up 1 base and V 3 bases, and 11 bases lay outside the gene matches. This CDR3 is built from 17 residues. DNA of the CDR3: TGTGCCAGCAGTTATTCCCGACAGGGTCGAGCCCAAGAGACCCAGTACTTC. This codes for CASSYSRQGRAQETQYF.

CDR3 amino acids: CASSLSFSRGSETQYF. In DNA, the CDR3 is TGTGCCAGCAGCTTGTCTTTTAGCCGGGGTTCGGAGACCCAGTACTTC. V is TRBV5-4 and J is TRBJ2-5; possibly TRBD2 for D (5 bases). V was pared by 1 base and J by 5 bases, with 18 bases between. This CDR3 spans 16 amino acids. Germline loops: CDR1 SGHNT, CDR2 YYREEE (reference sequence).

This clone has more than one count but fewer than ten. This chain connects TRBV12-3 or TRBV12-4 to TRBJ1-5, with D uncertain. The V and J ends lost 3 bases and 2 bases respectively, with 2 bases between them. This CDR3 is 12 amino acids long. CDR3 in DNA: TGTGCCAGCAGTTTCGGCAATCAGCCCCAGCATTTT. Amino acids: CASSFGNQPQHF.

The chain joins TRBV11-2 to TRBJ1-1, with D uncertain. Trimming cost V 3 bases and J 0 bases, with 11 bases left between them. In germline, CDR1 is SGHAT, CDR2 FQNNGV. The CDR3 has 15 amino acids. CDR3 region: CASSFLTTMNTEAFF. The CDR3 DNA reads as TGTGCCAGCAGCTTCCTAACTACCATGAACACTGAAGCTTTCTTT.

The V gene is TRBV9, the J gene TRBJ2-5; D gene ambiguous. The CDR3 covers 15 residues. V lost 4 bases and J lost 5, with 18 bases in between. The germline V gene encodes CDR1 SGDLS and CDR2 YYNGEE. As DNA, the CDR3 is TGTGCCAGCAGCCGAAATGGAAACCCCGGGGAGACCCAGTACTTC. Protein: CASSRNGNPGETQYF.

This chain's CDR3 is CASSYGQPTHYEQYF. CDR3 bases: TGTGCCAGCAGTTACGGGCAACCTACCCACTACGAGCAGTACTTC. The chain recombines TRBV6-5 with TRBJ2-7; D remains unclear. The germline gives CDR1 MNHEY, CDR2 SVGAGI. There are 15 residues in the CDR3. Trimming removed 2 bases at V and 3 bases at J, with 14 bases between.

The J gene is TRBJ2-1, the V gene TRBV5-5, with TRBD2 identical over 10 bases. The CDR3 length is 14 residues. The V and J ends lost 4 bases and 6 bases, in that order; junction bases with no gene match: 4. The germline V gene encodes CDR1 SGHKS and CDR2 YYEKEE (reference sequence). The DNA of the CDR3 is TGTGCCAGCAGCCCAAGCGGGGGGGGCAATGAGCAGTTCTTC. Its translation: CASSPSGGGNEQFF. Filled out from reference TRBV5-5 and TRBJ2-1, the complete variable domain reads DAGVTQSPTHLIKTRGQQVTLRCSPISGHKSVSWYQQVLGQGPQFIFQYYEKEERGRGNFPDRFSARQFPNYSSELNVNALLLGDSALYLCASSPSGGGNEQFFGPGTRLTVL.

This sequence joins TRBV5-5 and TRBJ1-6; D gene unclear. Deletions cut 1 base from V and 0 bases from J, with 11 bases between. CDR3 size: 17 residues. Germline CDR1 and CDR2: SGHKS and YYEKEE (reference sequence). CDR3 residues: CASSLQTAFSYNSPLHF. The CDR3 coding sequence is TGTGCCAGCAGCTTGCAAACAGCCTTCTCCTATAATTCACCCCTCCACTTT.

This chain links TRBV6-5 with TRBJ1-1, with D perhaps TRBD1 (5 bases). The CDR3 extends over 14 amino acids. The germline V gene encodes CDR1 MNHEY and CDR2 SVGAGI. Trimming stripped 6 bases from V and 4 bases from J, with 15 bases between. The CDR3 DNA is TGTGCCAGCAGCTCGGTCGCGGGGGGCACTGAAGCTTTCTTT. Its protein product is CASSSVAGGTEAFF.

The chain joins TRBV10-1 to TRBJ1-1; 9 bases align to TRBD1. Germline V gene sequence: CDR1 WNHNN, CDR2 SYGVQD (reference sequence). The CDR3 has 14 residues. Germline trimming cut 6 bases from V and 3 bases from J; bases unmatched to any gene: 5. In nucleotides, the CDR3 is TGCGCCAGCAGCGGACAGGGGAAGGACACTGAAGCTTTCTTT. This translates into CASSGQGKDTEAFF.

DNA for the CDR3: TGTGCCACCAATTTGGGACAGGGGTCCGGGGAGCTGTTTTTT. Amino acid sequence: CATNLGQGSGELFF. The rearrangement joins TRBV9 to TRBJ2-2; 10 nucleotides align to TRBD1. The germline V gene encodes CDR1 SGDLS and CDR2 YYNGEE. The CDR3 length is 14 residues. The V segment lost 9 bases and the J segment 6 bases; nucleotides outside the gene matches: 8. The whole variable domain, remainder taken from reference TRBV9 and TRBJ2-2, is DSGVTQTPKHLITATGQRVTLRCSPRSGDLSVYWYQQSLDQGLQFLIQYYNGEERAKGNILERFSAQQFPDLHSELNLSSLELGDSALYFCATNLGQGSGELFFGEGSRLTVL.

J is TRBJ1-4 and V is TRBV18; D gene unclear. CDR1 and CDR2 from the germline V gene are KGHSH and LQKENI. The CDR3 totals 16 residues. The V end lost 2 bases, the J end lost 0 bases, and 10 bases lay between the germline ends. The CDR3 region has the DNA TGTGCCAGCTCACCATTTGAGGTTGCAACTAATGAAAAACTGTTTTTT. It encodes CASSPFEVATNEKLFF.

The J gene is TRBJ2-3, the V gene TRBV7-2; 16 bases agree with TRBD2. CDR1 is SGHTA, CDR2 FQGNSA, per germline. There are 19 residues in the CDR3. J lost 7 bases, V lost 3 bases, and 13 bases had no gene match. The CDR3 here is CASSLGLAGGHWGTNTQYF. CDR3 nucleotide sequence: TGTGCCAGCAGCTTGGGACTAGCGGGGGGGCATTGGGGTACAAATACGCAGTATTTT.

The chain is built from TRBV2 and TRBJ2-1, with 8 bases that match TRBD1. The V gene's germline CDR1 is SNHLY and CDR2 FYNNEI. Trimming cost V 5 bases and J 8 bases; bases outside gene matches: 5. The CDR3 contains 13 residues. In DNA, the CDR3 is TGTGCCAGCAGTAACAGGGGGGACCATGAGCAGTTCTTC. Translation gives CASSNRGDHEQFF.

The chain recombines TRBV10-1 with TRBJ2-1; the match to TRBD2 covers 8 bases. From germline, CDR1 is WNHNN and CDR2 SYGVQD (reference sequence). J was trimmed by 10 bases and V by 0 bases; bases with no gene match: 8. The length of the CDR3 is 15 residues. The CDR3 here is CASSESGLEILEQFF. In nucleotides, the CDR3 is TGCGCCAGCAGTGAGTCGGGACTAGAGATTCTAGAGCAGTTCTTC.

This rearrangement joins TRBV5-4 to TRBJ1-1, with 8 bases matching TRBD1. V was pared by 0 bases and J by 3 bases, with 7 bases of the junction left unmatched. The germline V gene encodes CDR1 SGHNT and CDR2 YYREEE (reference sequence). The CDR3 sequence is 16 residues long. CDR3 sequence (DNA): TGTGCCAGCAGCTTGGGGGGGGCAGGGGGCGACACTGAAGCTTTCTTT. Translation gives CASSLGGAGGDTEAFF.

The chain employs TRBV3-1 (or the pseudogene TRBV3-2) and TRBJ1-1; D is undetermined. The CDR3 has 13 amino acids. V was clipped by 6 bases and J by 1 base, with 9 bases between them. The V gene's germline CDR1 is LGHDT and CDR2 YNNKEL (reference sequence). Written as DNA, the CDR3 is TGTGCCAGCAGGCGTACAGAGAACACTGAAGCTTTCTTT. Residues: CASRRTENTEAFF.

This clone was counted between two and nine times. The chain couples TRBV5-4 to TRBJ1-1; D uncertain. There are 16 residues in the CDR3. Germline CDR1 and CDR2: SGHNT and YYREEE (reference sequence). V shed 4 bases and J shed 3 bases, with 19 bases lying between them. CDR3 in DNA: TGTGCCAGCAGCACGGTTCGCGGGGTGATCGACACTGAAGCTTTCTTT. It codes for CASSTVRGVIDTEAFF.